The rows below give T cell receptor beta chains drawn from one sample of a study of cytomegalovirus exposure and HLA in healthy donors. Sequencing used immunoSEQ multiplex PCR; TCRdb keeps in-frame clones, though not all of them. In the table there are about 41,000 clones, 81% of which are singletons. The material sequenced was PBMCs. The receptors stem from a man aged 45-65 years in good health and CMV-seronegative. Each CDR3 is given with its conserved first and last residue. A D gene is named only where the DNA matches it firmly. A clone size is listed for some rows: how often the clone was seen (once, few, many), or a class if it is expanded.

D gene	clone size	V gene	J gene	CDR3 DNA	CDR3 protein
-	-	TRBV5-5	TRBJ1-4	TGTGCCAGCAGCCAACGACAGATGACGATTGCAACTAATGAAAAACTGTTTTTT	CASSQRQMTIATNEKLFF
-	-	TRBV4-1	TRBJ2-2	TGCGCCAGCAGGTTGGCTTTGAACACCGGGGAGCTGTTTTTT	CASRLALNTGELFF
-	-	TRBV7-9	TRBJ1-1	TGTGCCAGCAGCTTAGTAGCCGAGAACACTGAAGCTTTCTTT	CASSLVAENTEAFF
-	once	TRBV15	TRBJ2-2	TGTGCCACCAATCTGGCTAGCAGCACCGGGGAGCTGTTTTTT	CATNLASSTGELFF
-	-	TRBV19	TRBJ1-5	TGTGCCAGCAGTGCAGGAGGATACAATCAGCCCCAGCATTTT	CASSAGGYNQPQHF
-	once	TRBV7-9	TRBJ1-6	TGTGCCAGCAGCGGGGAGAATTCACCCCTCCACTTT	CASSGENSPLHF
TRBD1	once	TRBV4-3	TRBJ2-3	TGCGCCAGCAGCCAGGACAGGGGCCCAGATACGCAGTATTTT	CASSQDRGPDTQYF
TRBD2	-	TRBV7-3	TRBJ2-1	TGTGCCAGCAGCTCAACTGCTTTTGTAAGCGGGAGCTCCTACAATGAGCAGTTCTTC	CASSSTAFVSGSSYNEQFF
-	-	TRBV21-1	TRBJ2-5	TGTGCCAGCAGCAAGGGCCCATCCGAGCCCCAGTACTTC	CASSKGPSEPQYF
-	-	TRBV6-5	TRBJ2-1	TGTGCCATTGGTGGGGCCGTGGATCGGCGGAATGAGCAGTTCTTC	CAIGGAVDRRNEQFF
-	-	TRBV15	TRBJ1-1	TGTGCCACCAGCAGAGATTTAGGAGGCGGGACTGAAGCTTTCTTT	CATSRDLGGGTEAFF
-	few	TRBV18	TRBJ1-4	TGTGCCAGCTCACAGCTCGCGAATGAAAAACTGTTTTTT	CASSQLANEKLFF
-	-	TRBV6-1	TRBJ2-3	TGTGCCAGCAGGGGCCGGAACCATGATACGCAGTATTTT	CASRGRNHDTQYF
-	few	TRBV7-8	TRBJ2-5	TGTGCCAGCAGCCGACAGGGCGCGGGACTAGAGACCCAGTACTTC	CASSRQGAGLETQYF
TRBD1	-	TRBV7-3	TRBJ1-1	TGTGCCAGCAGCTTACGTCCTAAAGGACAGGGGAACTACACTGAAGCTTTCTTT	CASSLRPKGQGNYTEAFF
-	-	TRBV27	TRBJ2-7	TGTGCCAGCATCCCCAGTGGGGGCAGGGGGGCGAGCTCCTACGAGCAGTACTTC	CASIPSGGRGASSYEQYF
-	-	TRBV10-3	TRBJ1-2	TGTGCCATCAGTGAGTACACGGAGGGCTACACCTTC	CAISEYTEGYTF
-	-	TRBV2	TRBJ2-2	TGTGCCAGCAGTGAGTTTGTGTCCGGTACGAACACCGGGGAGCTGTTTTTT	CASSEFVSGTNTGELFF
-	-	TRBV5-6	TRBJ2-3	TGTGCCAGCAGCTTAATGGGGGCGGCAGATACGCAGTATTTT	CASSLMGAADTQYF
-	-	TRBV19	TRBJ2-3	TGTGCCAGTAGTATGTTCGGGGGGCCCAGCGCAGATACGCAGTATTTT	CASSMFGGPSADTQYF
-	-	TRBV5-1	TRBJ1-2	TGCGCCAGCAGCTTGGAAGGGCAGGGCCCCTATGGCTACACCTTC	CASSLEGQGPYGYTF
-	once	TRBV28	TRBJ1-5	TGTGCCAGCAGTACCCTATCCAGGGCGAGCAATCAGCCCCAGCATTTT	CASSTLSRASNQPQHF
TRBD2	-	TRBV7-6	TRBJ2-1	TGTGCCAGCAGCGCGCTTCCTAGCGGGGGGGGGAGCTCCTACAATGAGCAGTTCTTC	CASSALPSGGGSSYNEQFF
TRBD2	-	TRBV11-2	TRBJ2-3	TGTGCCAGCAGCCCCTCGCTAGCGGTCTCCACAGATACGCAGTATTTT	CASSPSLAVSTDTQYF
-	-	TRBV7-8	TRBJ1-3	TGTGCCAGCACGAGTAGCTCTGGAAACACCATATATTTT	CASTSSSGNTIYF
-	-	TRBV5-1	TRBJ2-3	TGCGCCAGCAGCTTGTCCGGACCCCCCGGAGGAACAGATACGCAGTATTTT	CASSLSGPPGGTDTQYF
-	-	TRBV15	TRBJ2-3	TGTGCCTCCTCGCCGGACAGATCGGGAACGCAGTATTTT	CASSPDRSGTQYF
-	-	TRBV7-9	TRBJ1-2	TGTTCCAGCAGCTTAGGGCCGGGAACCAACTATGGCTACACCTTC	CSSSLGPGTNYGYTF
TRBD1	-	TRBV4-3	TRBJ1-4	TGCGCCAGCAGCCAACTCTCCGGGACAGCGAGTGAAAAACTGTTTTTT	CASSQLSGTASEKLFF
TRBD1	-	TRBV18	TRBJ2-7	TGTGCCAGCTCCCTCGGGACAGGGGACCTCGAGCAGTACTTC	CASSLGTGDLEQYF
TRBD1	-	TRBV5-1	TRBJ1-1	TGCGCCAGCAGCTGGGACAGGGAGTCGGCTGAAGCTTTCTTT	CASSWDRESAEAFF
TRBD2	-	TRBV14	TRBJ2-7	TGTGCCAGCAGCCAAGACGCGAGTAGCGGGGGGAACCCTGCCTACGAGCAGTACTTC	CASSQDASSGGNPAYEQYF
TRBD1	-	TRBV6-6	TRBJ2-7	TGTGCCAGCAGTAGGGGGCACGAGCAGTACTTC	CASSRGHEQYF
-	-	TRBV9	TRBJ2-2	TGTGCCAGCAGCGTAGGAGGAACCAACACCGGGGAGCTGTTTTTT	CASSVGGTNTGELFF
-	-	TRBV6-5	TRBJ1-6	TGTGCCATCTACCGCGGCGGTGATAATTCACCCCTCCACTTT	CAIYRGGDNSPLHF
TRBD2	-	TRBV12-5	TRBJ2-2	TGTGCTAGTGGCCCTAGCGGGGGGGGGTTCGGGGAGCTGTTTTTT	CASGPSGGGFGELFF
-	once	TRBV6-5	TRBJ1-5	TGTGCCAGCAGTTCCGACAGGACGGGGCAGCCCCAGCATTTT	CASSSDRTGQPQHF
-	-	TRBV7-2	TRBJ1-1	TGTGCCAGCAGCTTATTCTTTGGCAGGGGCCGTGGAATGAACACTGAAGCTTTCTTT	CASSLFFGRGRGMNTEAFF
-	-	TRBV7-9	TRBJ2-6	TGTGCCTCAGGGGGGACCCTCTCTGGGGCCAACGTCCTGACTTTC	CASGGTLSGANVLTF
TRBD2	-	TRBV6-6	TRBJ2-7	TGTGCCAGCAGTTTTATACTAGCGGGGGGTTTCGAGCAGTACTTC	CASSFILAGGFEQYF
-	-	TRBV5-1	TRBJ2-7	TGCGCCAGCAGCTTGGTTAGCGCCTCCTACGAGCAGTACTTC	CASSLVSASYEQYF
-	-	TRBV19	TRBJ2-7	TGTGCCAGTAGAATCCGGGACACGAGCTCCTACGAGCAGTACTTC	CASRIRDTSSYEQYF
TRBD1	-	TRBV6-1	TRBJ2-3	TGTGCCAGCAGTGAAAGGGGGGACAGGGGATACGCAGATACGCAGTATTTT	CASSERGDRGYADTQYF
TRBD2	-	TRBV28	TRBJ2-1	TGTGCCAGCAATCCCCCTCTAACCGGGAGGTCCTACAATGAGCAGTTCTTC	CASNPPLTGRSYNEQFF
-	-	TRBV27	TRBJ2-3	TGTGCCAGCAGTTTATCGTACGGGGAATACACAGATACGCAGTATTTT	CASSLSYGEYTDTQYF
TRBD1	-	TRBV7-2	TRBJ1-1	TGTGCCAGCAGGGCAGGGGGCGAGGGTACTGAAGCTTTCTTT	CASRAGGEGTEAFF
TRBD2	once	TRBV6-1	TRBJ2-1	TGTGCCAGCAGTGAACTAGCGGGAGGGACCTACAATGAGCAGTTCTTC	CASSELAGGTYNEQFF
TRBD1	-	TRBV27	TRBJ2-7	TGTGCCAGCAGTCCCGGGACAGGGTTCGACTACGAGCAGTACTTC	CASSPGTGFDYEQYF
-	few	TRBV6-5	TRBJ2-7	TGTGCCACCGGGGGGGACAGGGTAGCTGCCGAGCAGTACTTC	CATGGDRVAAEQYF
-	-	TRBV6-1	TRBJ1-4	TGTGCCAGCAGAACAGGCTCAACTAATGAAAAACTGTTTTTT	CASRTGSTNEKLFF
TRBD1	-	TRBV5-4	TRBJ1-2	TGTGCCAGCAGCTTGGACCCAAGGACAGGAGACCCTCTTGGCTACACCTTC	CASSLDPRTGDPLGYTF
-	-	TRBV4-3	TRBJ2-3	TGCGCCAGCAGCCAAGCCCCCAGGGCAGATACGCAGTATTTT	CASSQAPRADTQYF
TRBD2	-	TRBV7-8	TRBJ2-5	TGTGCCAGCAGTTACCGACGACTAGCGGGAGGGGGCCAAGAGACCCAGTACTTC	CASSYRRLAGGGQETQYF
-	-	TRBV19	TRBJ2-1	TGTGCCAGTAATGGGGGGAACGGCGTTAGGGGTGAGCAGTTCTTC	CASNGGNGVRGEQFF
-	few	TRBV7-7	TRBJ2-3	TGTGCTAGCAGCTTGGGAACAGGGTTAGCAGATACGCAGTATTTT	CASSLGTGLADTQYF
-	-	TRBV27	TRBJ1-2	TGTGCCAGCAGGCCCGGGACACTTAATGGCTACACCTTC	CASRPGTLNGYTF
TRBD2	-	TRBV4-3	TRBJ2-3	TGCGCCAGCAGCCAAGATACGCGGGGGACGGATACGCAGTATTTT	CASSQDTRGTDTQYF
-	-	TRBV28	TRBJ2-7	TGTGCCAGCAGTTCGACAGGAATGTCCTACGAGCAGTACTTC	CASSSTGMSYEQYF
TRBD1	once	TRBV5-6	TRBJ2-7	TGTGCCAGCAGCTTGGGGGGACAGCTCAACTCCTACGAGCAGTACTTC	CASSLGGQLNSYEQYF